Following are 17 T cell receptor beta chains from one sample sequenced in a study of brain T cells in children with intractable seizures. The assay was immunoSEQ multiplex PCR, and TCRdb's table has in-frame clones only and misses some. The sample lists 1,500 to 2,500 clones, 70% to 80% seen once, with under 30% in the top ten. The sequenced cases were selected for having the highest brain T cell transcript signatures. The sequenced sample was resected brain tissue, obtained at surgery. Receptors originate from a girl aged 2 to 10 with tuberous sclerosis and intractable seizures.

The CDR3 is CASSPYPGQPTDTQYF. The CDR3 DNA follows: TGCGCCAGCAGCCCCTACCCAGGACAGCCCACAGATACGCAGTATTTT. The chain joins TRBV4-1 to TRBJ2-3; D possibly corresponds to TRBD1 (6 bases). CDR3 length: 16 residues. Trimming stripped 4 bases from V and 2 bases from J, with 16 bases between. The V gene's germline CDR1 is MGHRA and CDR2 YSYEKL.

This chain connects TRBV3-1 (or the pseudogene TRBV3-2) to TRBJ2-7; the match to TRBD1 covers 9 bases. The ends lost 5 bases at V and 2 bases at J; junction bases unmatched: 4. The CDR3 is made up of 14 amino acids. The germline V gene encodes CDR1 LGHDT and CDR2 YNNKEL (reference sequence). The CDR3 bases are TGTGCCAGCAGCGGGGGACAGGGACCCTACGAGCAGTACTTC. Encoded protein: CASSGGQGPYEQYF.

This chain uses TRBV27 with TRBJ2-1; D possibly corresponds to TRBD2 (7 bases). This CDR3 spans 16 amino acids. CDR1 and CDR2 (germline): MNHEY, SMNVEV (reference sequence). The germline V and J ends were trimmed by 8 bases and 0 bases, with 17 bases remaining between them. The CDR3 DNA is TGTGCCAGCGACCGGGGGGCGCCCCCCTCCTACAATGAGCAGTTCTTC. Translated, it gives CASDRGAPPSYNEQFF.

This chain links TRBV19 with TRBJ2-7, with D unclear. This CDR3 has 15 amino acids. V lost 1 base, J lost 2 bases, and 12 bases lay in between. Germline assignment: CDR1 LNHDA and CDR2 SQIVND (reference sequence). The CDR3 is CASSIVGGETYEQYF. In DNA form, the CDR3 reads TGTGCCAGTAGTATAGTGGGCGGCGAAACCTACGAGCAGTACTTC.

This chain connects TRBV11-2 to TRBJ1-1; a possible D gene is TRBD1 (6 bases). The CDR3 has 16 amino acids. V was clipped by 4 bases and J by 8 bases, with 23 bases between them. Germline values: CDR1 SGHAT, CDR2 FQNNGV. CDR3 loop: CASSSRLYEQGGEAFF. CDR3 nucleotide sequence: TGTGCCAGCAGCTCCCGGTTATATGAACAGGGAGGAGAAGCTTTCTTT.

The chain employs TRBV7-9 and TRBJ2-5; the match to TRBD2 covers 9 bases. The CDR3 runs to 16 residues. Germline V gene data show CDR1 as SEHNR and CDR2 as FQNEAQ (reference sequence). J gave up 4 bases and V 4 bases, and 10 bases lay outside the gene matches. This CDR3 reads CASSSVAGGPGETQYF. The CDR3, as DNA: TGTGCCAGCAGCTCCGTGGCGGGGGGGCCGGGAGAGACCCAGTACTTC.

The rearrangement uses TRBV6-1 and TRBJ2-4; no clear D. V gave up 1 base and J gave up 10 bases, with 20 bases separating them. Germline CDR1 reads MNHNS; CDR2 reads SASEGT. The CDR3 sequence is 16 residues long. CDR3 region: CASSEEMGSGWPIQYF. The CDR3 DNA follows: TGTGCCAGCAGTGAAGAGATGGGAAGTGGGTGGCCTATTCAGTACTTC.

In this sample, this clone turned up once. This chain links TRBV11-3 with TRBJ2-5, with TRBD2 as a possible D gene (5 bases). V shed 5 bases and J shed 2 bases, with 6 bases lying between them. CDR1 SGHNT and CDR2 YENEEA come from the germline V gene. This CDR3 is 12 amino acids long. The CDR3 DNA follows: TGTGCCAGCAGCGGGAGTCAAGAGACCCAGTACTTC. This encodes CASSGSQETQYF.

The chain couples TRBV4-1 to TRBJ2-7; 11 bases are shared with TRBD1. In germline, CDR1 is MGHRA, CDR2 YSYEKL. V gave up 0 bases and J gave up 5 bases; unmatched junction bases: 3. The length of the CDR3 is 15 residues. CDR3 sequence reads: CASSQDGGQGDEQYF. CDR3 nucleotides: TGCGCCAGCAGCCAAGATGGGGGACAGGGGGACGAGCAGTACTTC.

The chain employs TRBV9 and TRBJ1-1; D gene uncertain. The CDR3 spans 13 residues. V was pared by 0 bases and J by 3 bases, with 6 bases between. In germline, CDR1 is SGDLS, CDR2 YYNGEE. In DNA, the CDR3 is TGTGCCAGCAGCGTAGGAGGATACACTGAAGCTTTCTTT. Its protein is CASSVGGYTEAFF.

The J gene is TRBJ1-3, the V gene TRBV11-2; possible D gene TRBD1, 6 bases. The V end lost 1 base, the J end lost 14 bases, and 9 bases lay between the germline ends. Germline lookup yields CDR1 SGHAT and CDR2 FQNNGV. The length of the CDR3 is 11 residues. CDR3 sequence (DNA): TGTGCCAGCAGCTTAGGACAGGCCTTATATTTT. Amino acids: CASSLGQALYF.

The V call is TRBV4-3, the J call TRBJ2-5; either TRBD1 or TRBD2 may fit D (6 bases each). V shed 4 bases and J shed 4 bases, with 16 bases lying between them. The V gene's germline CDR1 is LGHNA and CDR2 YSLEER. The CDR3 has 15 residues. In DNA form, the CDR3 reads TGCGCCAGCAGCCCCGGGACACAGGGAGGAGAGACCCAGTACTTC. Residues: CASSPGTQGGETQYF.

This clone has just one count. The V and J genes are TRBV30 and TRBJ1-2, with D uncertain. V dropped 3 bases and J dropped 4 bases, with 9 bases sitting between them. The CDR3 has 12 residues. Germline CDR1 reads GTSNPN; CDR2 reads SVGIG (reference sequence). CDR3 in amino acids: CAWRKDSYGYTF. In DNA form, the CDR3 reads TGTGCCTGGAGGAAAGATTCCTATGGCTACACCTTC.

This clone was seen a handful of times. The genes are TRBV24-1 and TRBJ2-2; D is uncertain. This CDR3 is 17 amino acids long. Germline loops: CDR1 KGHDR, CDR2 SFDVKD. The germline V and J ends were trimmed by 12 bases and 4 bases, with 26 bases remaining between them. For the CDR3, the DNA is TGTGCCGCCCAAGGGCCCGACACGATGAGAGGCACCGGGGAGCTGTTTTTT. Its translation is CAAQGPDTMRGTGELFF.

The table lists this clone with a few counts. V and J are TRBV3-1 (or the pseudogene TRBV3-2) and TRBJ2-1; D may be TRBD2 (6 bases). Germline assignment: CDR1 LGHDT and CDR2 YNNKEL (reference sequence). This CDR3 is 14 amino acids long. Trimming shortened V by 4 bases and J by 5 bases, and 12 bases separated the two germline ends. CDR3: CASSLIGRNNEQFF. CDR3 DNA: TGTGCCAGCAGCCTCATTGGGAGGAACAATGAGCAGTTCTTC.

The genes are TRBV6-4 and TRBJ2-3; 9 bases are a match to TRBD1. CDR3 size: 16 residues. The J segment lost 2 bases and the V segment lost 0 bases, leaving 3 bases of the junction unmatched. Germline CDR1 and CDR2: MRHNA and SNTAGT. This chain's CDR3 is CASSDSGQGPTDTQYF. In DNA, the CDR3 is TGTGCCAGCAGTGACTCCGGACAGGGGCCCACAGATACGCAGTATTTT.

CDR3 sequence reads: CASSSTGTTEAFF. CDR3 DNA sequence: TGTGCCAGCAGTTCTACAGGGACCACTGAAGCTTTCTTT. The chain couples TRBV7-8 to TRBJ1-1; possibly TRBD1 for D (6 bases). Looked up from germline, CDR1 is SGHVS and CDR2 is FQNEAQ. The V and J ends lost 6 bases and 4 bases respectively, with 12 bases between them. This CDR3 region has 13 residues. The variable domain in full, completed from reference TRBV7-8 and TRBJ1-1, reads GAGVSQSPRYKVAKRGQDVALRCDPISGHVSLFWYQQALGQGPEFLTYFQNEAQLDKSGLPSDRFFAERPEGSVSTLKIQRTQQEDSAVYLCASSSTGTTEAFFGQGTRLTVV.